This T cell receptor (beta chain) emerged from a study of shared clonotypes between healthy human individuals. This clone was recorded only once. V lost 6 bases, J lost 8 bases, and 14 bases stayed unmatched. Germline V gene lookup returns CDR1 MDHEN and CDR2 SYDVKM. The CDR3 sequence is 15 residues long. TCRdb's copy holds only in-frame clones and misses some; the assay was immunoSEQ multiplex PCR. This table holds 1.4 million to 1.5 million clones, roughly 96% found once. Sequencing was carried out using naive CD4+ T cells sorted from blood. Subset in this sample: CD45RA+ positively selected. The chain carries TRBV28 and TRBJ1-2; 8 bases line up with TRBD1. The clonotype originates from a man aged 30-40 years in good health. The CDR3 DNA is TGTGCCAGCAGCCTTCAAGATGGGACAGGAAACGGCTACACCTTC. Amino acids: CASSLQDGTGNGYTF.